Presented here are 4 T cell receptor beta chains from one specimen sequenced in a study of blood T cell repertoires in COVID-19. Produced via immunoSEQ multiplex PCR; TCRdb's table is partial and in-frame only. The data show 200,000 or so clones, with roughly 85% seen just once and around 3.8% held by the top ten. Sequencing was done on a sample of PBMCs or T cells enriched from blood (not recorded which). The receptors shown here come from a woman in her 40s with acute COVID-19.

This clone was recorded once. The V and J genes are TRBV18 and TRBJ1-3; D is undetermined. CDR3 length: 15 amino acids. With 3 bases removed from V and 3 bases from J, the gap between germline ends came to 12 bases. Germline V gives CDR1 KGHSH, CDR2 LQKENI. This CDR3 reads CASSPDISYGNTIYF. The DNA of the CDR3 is TGTGCCAGCTCACCCGACATCTCGTATGGAAACACCATATATTTT.

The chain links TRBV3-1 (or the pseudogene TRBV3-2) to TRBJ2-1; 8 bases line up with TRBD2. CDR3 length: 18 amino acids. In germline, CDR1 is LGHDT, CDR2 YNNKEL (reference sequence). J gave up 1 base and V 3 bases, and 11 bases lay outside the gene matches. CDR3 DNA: TGTGCCAGCAGCCAGGGGAGACTAAGCGGGGGTTCCTACAATGAGCAGTTCTTC. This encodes CASSQGRLSGGSYNEQFF.

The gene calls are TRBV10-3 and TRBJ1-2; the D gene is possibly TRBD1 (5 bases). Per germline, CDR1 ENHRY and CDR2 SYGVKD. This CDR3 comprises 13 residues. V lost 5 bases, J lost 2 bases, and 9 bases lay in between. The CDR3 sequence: CAISQTENYGYTF. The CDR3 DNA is TGTGCCATCAGTCAGACAGAGAACTATGGCTACACCTTC.

The CDR3 reads CASSFPGAGANVLTF. CDR3 bases: TGTGCCAGCAGCTTCCCAGGGGCTGGGGCCAACGTCCTGACTTTC. The rearrangement links TRBV7-8 to TRBJ2-6; a weak D match, TRBD1 (6 bases). The CDR3 contains 15 residues. CDR1 and CDR2 from the germline V gene are SGHVS and FQNEAQ. Trimming took 3 bases from V and 2 from J, leaving 8 bases between them.